The rows below give T cell receptor beta chains drawn from one sample of a study of blood T cells in healthy people across ages. TCRdb itself ran the 5' RACE reads through MiXCR, one entry per CDR3 protein. The data show about 1.5 million distinct CDR3 sequences, around 40% seen once. Specimen: blood. These receptors all stem from a woman younger than 30 in good health. CDR3s include the opening cysteine and the closing phenylalanine or tryptophan. The order of the fields is clone size, D gene, V gene, J gene, CDR3 DNA, CDR3 protein. The D gene is left open where the match is weak. Clone size, where shown, is once, few, many, or a class for clones that have expanded.

>NA|NA|TRBV15|TRBJ2-2
TGTGCCACCACCAAGAACACCGGGGAGCTGTTTTTT
CATTKNTGELFF
>few|NA|TRBV20-1|TRBJ1-2
TGCAGTGCTAGAGATTATACAGGTGATAACTATGGCTACACCTTC
CSARDYTGDNYGYTF
>NA|NA|TRBV7-9|TRBJ2-5
TGTGCCAGCAGCAAAACAGAGCAACTAGAGACCCAGTACTTC
CASSKTEQLETQYF
>NA|NA|TRBV20-1|TRBJ2-2
TGCAGTGCGGCCCGGACGGGGAACACCGGGGAGCTGTTTTTT
CSAARTGNTGELFF
>NA|NA|TRBV12-3/TRBV12-4|TRBJ1-2
TGTGCCAGCAAACCGGGACGGACTTATGGCTACACCTTC
CASKPGRTYGYTF
>once|NA|TRBV20-1|TRBJ2-3
TGCAGTGCCGAGCCAGCGGACACAGATACGCAGTATTTT
CSAEPADTDTQYF
>NA|NA|TRBV15|TRBJ1-2
TGTGCCACCAGCAGAGAGGGAGACGGCACTGGCTACACCTTC
CATSREGDGTGYTF
>NA|NA|TRBV5-1|TRBJ1-2
TGCGCCAGCAGCTTGGACGGGAACAGGGTGGTGACTTATGGCTACACCTTC
CASSLDGNRVVTYGYTF
>few|NA|TRBV12-3/TRBV12-4|TRBJ1-2
TGTGCCAGCAGACGTGGAAGTACCTATGGCTACACCTTC
CASRRGSTYGYTF
>NA|NA|TRBV20-1|TRBJ1-4
TGCAGTGCACACCCACCGGACGGACAGCAACTTAGCTCTAATGAAAAACTGTTTTTT
CSAHPPDGQQLSSNEKLFF
>few|NA|TRBV20-1|TRBJ2-1
TGCAGTGCTCAACAGGGTAGAGATGAGCAGTTCTTC
CSAQQGRDEQFF
>NA|TRBD2|TRBV20-1|TRBJ2-7
TGCAGTGCCCTCCCCCTCCTAGCGGGCACCTCCTACGAGCAGTACTTC
CSALPLLAGTSYEQYF
>NA|NA|TRBV27|TRBJ2-1
TGTGCCAGCAGTCCACCGGGACTCATAAACCCCTACAATGAGCAGTTCTTC
CASSPPGLINPYNEQFF
>once|TRBD2|TRBV24-1|TRBJ2-3
TGTGCCACCAGTGATACCCCTCGGTCCACCGGGACTAGCGACAGCACAGATACGCAGTATTTT
CATSDTPRSTGTSDSTDTQYF
>NA|TRBD1|TRBV20-1|TRBJ1-1
TGCAGTGCTAGGGGTTCCCCGGGACAGGGATGGGGCACTGAAGCTTTCTTT
CSARGSPGQGWGTEAFF
>NA|TRBD2|TRBV29-1|TRBJ2-7
TGCAGCGCCGGGACTAGCTCTCACGAGCAGTACTTC
CSAGTSSHEQYF
>NA|NA|TRBV3-1|TRBJ2-1
TGTGCCAGCAGCCACTGGGGGTACAATGAGCAGTTCTTC
CASSHWGYNEQFF
>few|NA|TRBV29-1|TRBJ2-3
TGCAGCGTTCTCCAGGGCACAGATACGCAGTATTTT
CSVLQGTDTQYF
>few|NA|TRBV7-2|TRBJ2-3
TGTGCCAGCAGCTTAGGAGGGTCCTTCAGCACAGATACGCAGTATTTT
CASSLGGSFSTDTQYF
>NA|NA|TRBV28|TRBJ2-1
TGTGCCAGCAGTCGCACCGCTACCTACAATGAGCAGTTCTTC
CASSRTATYNEQFF
>NA|NA|TRBV7-9|TRBJ1-4
TGTGCCAGCAGTTGGGAGCGGTCGGGTGAAAAACTGTTTTTT
CASSWERSGEKLFF
>NA|NA|TRBV27|TRBJ2-7
TGTGCCAGCAGTAGGCCAGGGGTTACTAACGAGCAGTACTTC
CASSRPGVTNEQYF
>NA|NA|TRBV12-3/TRBV12-4|TRBJ1-2
TGTGCCAGCAGTTCCAACAGGGTCTACGGCTACACCTTC
CASSSNRVYGYTF
>NA|TRBD1|TRBV4-3|TRBJ2-3
TGCGCCAGCAGCCAGATGGGACAGGACGGATCAGATACGCAGTATTTT
CASSQMGQDGSDTQYF
>NA|NA|TRBV4-1|TRBJ2-1
TGCGCCAGCAGCCAACGATGGGCCGATATAAACAATGAGCAGTTCTTC
CASSQRWADINNEQFF
>many|NA|TRBV5-1|TRBJ1-1
TGTGCCAGCAGCTTAGCAGGGCGCACTGAAGCTTTCTTT
CASSLAGRTEAFF
>many|NA|TRBV28|TRBJ2-1
TGTGCCAGCAGCTTAAACTACAATGAGCAGTTCTTC
CASSLNYNEQFF
>NA|TRBD2|TRBV9|TRBJ2-5
TGTGCCAGCAGCGTAGCTAGCGGGAGTGAGACCCAGTACTTC
CASSVASGSETQYF
>NA|NA|TRBV28|TRBJ1-4
TGTGCCAGCAGTTCATACGTGGGTAATGAAAAACTGTTTTTT
CASSSYVGNEKLFF
>NA|TRBD1|TRBV25-1|TRBJ1-4
TGTGCCAGCAGTCGGACAGGGGGCGCAGATGAAAAACTGTTTTTT
CASSRTGGADEKLFF
>few|NA|TRBV6-5|TRBJ2-3
TGTGCCAGCAGTTCCCCTTCTGGGCGGGATGGCACAGATACGCAGTATTTT
CASSSPSGRDGTDTQYF
>few|NA|TRBV20-1|TRBJ1-5
TGCAGTGCTACCTTCGGGGGTCTTCGACAGCCCCAGCATTTT
CSATFGGLRQPQHF
>NA|NA|TRBV9|TRBJ2-5
TGTGCCAGCAGCGTTGCCGGGAGCGGTAGGGAGACCCAGTACTTC
CASSVAGSGRETQYF
>few|NA|TRBV21-1|TRBJ1-5
TGTGCCAGCAGCAACGGAGGGTGGGGCCAGACTATGAATCAGCCCCAGCATTTT
CASSNGGWGQTMNQPQHF
>NA|TRBD2|TRBV7-3|TRBJ2-7
TGTGCCAGCAGCTTAACGAGCGGGACTTCCTACAATGAGCAGTACTTC
CASSLTSGTSYNEQYF
>NA|NA|TRBV7-9|TRBJ2-7
TGTGCCAGCAGCACGAACCAGGGCGGGGAGAAGGTCTACGAGCAGTACTTC
CASSTNQGGEKVYEQYF
>NA|TRBD2|TRBV29-1|TRBJ2-1
TGCAGCGTTGAACGGACTAGTCTGGGGGGGAACTACAATGAGCAGTTCTTC
CSVERTSLGGNYNEQFF
>few|TRBD1|TRBV4-3|TRBJ2-5
TGCGCCAGCAGCCAAGACGACAGGGGTCGGGAGCAGTACTTC
CASSQDDRGREQYF
>NA|TRBD2|TRBV4-1|TRBJ2-3
TGCGCCAGCAGCCAAGGGACTAGCGGGGGGGCTTATACGCAGTATTTT
CASSQGTSGGAYTQYF
>NA|NA|TRBV2|TRBJ2-3
TGTGCCAGCAGTGGTGCTATTACTAGCACAGATACGCAGTATTTT
CASSGAITSTDTQYF
>few|NA|TRBV20-1|TRBJ1-5
TGCAGTGCTGCGATTAGCAATCAGCCCCAGCATTTT
CSAAISNQPQHF
>few|TRBD1|TRBV6-1|TRBJ1-5
TGTGCCAGCAGCGGGACAGGGGATTACAATCAGCCCCAGCATTTT
CASSGTGDYNQPQHF
>NA|NA|TRBV7-9|TRBJ1-2
TGTGCCAGCAGCGGTGGGCCGGCCCACTATGGCTACACCTTC
CASSGGPAHYGYTF
>once|NA|TRBV5-6|TRBJ2-5
TGTGCCAGCAGCTACCGACTAGTCCCGCTCCAAGAGACCCAGTACTTC
CASSYRLVPLQETQYF
>NA|NA|TRBV20-1|TRBJ2-5
TGCAGTGCTAGACCCCTAGGCGGCAATGAGCAGTACTTC
CSARPLGGNEQYF